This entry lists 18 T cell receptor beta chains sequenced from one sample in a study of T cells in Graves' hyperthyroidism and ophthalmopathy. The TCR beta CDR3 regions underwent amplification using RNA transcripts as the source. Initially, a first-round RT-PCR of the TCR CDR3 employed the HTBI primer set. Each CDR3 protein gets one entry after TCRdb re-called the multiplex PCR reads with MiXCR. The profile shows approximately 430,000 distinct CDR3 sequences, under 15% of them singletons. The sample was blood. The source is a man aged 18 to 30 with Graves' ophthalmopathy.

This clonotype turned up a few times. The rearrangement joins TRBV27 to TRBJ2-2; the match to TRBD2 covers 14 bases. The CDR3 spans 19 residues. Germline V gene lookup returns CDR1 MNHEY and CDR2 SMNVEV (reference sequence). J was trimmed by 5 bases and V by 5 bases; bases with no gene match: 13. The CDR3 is CASSTIKGLAGVITGELFF. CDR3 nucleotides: TGTGCCAGCAGTACGATAAAGGGACTAGCGGGAGTCATTACCGGGGAGCTGTTTTTT.

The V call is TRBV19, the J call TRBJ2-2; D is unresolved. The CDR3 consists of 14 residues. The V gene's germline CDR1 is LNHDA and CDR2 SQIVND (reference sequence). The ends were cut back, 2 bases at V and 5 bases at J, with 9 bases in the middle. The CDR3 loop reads CASSIRRETGELFF. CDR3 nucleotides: TGTGCCAGTAGTATACGGCGTGAAACCGGGGAGCTGTTTTTT.

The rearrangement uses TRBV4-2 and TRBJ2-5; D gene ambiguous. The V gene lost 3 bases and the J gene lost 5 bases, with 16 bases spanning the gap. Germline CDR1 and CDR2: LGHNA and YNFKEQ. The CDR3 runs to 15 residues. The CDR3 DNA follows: TGTGCCAGCAGCCAGGTAGACCGGCCTGGGGAGACCCAGTACTTC. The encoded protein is CASSQVDRPGETQYF.

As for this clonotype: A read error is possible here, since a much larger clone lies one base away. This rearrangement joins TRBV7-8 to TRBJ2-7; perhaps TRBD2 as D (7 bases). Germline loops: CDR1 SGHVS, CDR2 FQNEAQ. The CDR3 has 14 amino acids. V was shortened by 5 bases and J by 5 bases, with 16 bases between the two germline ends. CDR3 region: CASSMGGGGNEQYF. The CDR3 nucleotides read TGTGCCAGCAGCATGGGCGGGGGCGGCAACGAGCAGTACTTC.

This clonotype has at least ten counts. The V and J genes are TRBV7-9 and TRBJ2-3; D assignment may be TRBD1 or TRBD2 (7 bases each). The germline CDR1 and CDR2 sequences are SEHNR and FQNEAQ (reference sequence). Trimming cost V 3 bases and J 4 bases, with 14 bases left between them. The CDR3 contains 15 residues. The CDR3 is CASSLGGGRSDTQYF. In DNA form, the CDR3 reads TGTGCCAGCAGCTTGGGAGGGGGCAGGTCAGATACGCAGTATTTT.

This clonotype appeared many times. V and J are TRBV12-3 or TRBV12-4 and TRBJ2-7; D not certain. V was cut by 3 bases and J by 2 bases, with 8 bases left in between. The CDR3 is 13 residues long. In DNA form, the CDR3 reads TGTGCCAGCAGTTTGAGTCCAACCTACGAGCAGTACTTC. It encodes CASSLSPTYEQYF.

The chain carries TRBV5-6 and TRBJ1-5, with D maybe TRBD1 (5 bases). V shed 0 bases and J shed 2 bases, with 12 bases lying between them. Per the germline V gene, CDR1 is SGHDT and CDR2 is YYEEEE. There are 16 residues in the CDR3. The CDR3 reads CASSLGGVWGNQPQHF. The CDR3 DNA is TGTGCCAGCAGCTTGGGGGGGGTGTGGGGCAATCAGCCCCAGCATTTT.

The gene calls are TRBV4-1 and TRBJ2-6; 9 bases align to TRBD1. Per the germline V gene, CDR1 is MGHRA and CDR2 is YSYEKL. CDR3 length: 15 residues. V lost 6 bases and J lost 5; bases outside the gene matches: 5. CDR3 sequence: CASRRTGERANVLTF. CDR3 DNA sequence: TGCGCCAGCAGACGGACAGGGGAAAGGGCCAACGTCCTGACTTTC.

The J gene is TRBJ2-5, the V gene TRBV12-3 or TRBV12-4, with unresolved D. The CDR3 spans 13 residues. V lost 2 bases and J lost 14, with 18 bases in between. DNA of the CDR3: TGTGCCAGCAGTTTACCCCCCATAGGACCAATTTACTTC. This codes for CASSLPPIGPIYF.

This chain's CDR3 is CASSGGGLGIQYNEQFF. CDR3 in DNA: TGTGCCAGCAGCGGGGGGGGACTAGGGATACAATACAATGAGCAGTTCTTC. The V and J genes are TRBV5-5 and TRBJ2-1; 8 bases are shared with TRBD2. The J segment lost 4 bases and the V segment lost 4 bases, leaving 13 bases of the junction unmatched. This CDR3 comprises 17 residues. Per the germline V gene, CDR1 is SGHKS and CDR2 is YYEKEE (reference sequence).

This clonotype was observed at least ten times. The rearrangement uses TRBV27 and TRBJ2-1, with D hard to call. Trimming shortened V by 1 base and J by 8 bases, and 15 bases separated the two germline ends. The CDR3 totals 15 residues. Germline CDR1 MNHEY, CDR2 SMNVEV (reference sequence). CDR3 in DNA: TGTGCCAGCAGTTTATTAGTCCATGAGCCCGATGAGCAGTTCTTC. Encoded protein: CASSLLVHEPDEQFF.

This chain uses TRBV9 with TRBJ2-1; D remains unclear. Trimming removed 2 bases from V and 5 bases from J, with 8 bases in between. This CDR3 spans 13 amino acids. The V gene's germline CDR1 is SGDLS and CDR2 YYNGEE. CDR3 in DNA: TGTGCCAGCAGCGTTAACCCAAACAATGAGCAGTTCTTC. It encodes CASSVNPNNEQFF.

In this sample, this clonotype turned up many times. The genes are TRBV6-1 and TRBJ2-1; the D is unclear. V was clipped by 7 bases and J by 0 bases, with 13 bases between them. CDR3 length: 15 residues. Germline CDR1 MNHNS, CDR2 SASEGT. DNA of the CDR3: TGTGCCAGCACCCCAGCCTCCCACTCCTACAATGAGCAGTTCTTC. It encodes CASTPASHSYNEQFF.

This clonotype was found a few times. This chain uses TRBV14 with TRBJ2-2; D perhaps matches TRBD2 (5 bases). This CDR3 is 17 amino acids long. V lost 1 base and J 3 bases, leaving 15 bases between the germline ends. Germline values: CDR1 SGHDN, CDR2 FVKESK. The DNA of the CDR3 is TGTGCCAGCAGCCAAGCCAGGACTCCCGTACACACCGGGGAGCTGTTTTTT. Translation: CASSQARTPVHTGELFF.

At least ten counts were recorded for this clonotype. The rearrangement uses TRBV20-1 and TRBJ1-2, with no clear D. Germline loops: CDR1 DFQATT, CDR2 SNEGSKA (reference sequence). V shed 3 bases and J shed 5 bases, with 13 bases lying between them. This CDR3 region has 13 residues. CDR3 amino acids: CSASGIQIYGYTF. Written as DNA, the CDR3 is TGCAGTGCTAGCGGCATTCAGATATATGGCTACACCTTC.

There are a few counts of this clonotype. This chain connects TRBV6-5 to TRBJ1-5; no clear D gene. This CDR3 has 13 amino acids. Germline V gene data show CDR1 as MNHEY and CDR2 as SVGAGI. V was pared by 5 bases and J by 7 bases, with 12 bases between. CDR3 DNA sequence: TGTGCCAGCAGTCACAGAGAGGGACAGCCCCAGCATTTT. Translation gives CASSHREGQPQHF.

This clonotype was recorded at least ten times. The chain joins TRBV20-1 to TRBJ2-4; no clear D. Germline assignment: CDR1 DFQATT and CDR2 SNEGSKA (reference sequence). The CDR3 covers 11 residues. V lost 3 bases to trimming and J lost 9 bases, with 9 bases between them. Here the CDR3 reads CSAREYSIQYF. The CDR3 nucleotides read TGCAGTGCTAGGGAGTACAGCATTCAGTACTTC.

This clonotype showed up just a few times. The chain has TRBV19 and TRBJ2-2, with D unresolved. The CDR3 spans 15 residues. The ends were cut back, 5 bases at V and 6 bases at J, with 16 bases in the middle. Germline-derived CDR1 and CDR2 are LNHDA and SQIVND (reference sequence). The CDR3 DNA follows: TGTGCCAGTAGTGGGGTCGGCGATAGGTCCGGGGAGCTGTTTTTT. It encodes CASSGVGDRSGELFF.